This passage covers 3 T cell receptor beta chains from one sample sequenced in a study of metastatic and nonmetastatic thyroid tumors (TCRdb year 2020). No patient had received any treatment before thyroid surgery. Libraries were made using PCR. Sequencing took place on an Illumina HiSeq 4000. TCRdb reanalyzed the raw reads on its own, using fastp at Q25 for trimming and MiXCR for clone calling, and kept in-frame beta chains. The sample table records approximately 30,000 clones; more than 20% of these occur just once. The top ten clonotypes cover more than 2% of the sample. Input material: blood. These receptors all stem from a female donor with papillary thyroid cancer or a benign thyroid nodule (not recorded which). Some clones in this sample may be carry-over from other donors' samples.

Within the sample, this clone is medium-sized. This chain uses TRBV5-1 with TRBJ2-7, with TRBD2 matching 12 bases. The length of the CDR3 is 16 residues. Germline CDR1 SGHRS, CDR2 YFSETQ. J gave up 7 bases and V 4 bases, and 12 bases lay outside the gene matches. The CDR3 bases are TGCGCCAGCAGCCCGACGCTAGCGGGAGGGCCGGGTGAGCAGTACTTC. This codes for CASSPTLAGGPGEQYF.

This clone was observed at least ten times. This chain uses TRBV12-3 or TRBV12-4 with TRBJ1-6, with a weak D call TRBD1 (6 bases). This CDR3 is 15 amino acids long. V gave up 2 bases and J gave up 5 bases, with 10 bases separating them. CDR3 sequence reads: CASSLSGHNNSPLHF. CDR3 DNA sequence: TGTGCCAGCAGTTTATCGGGACATAATAATTCACCCCTCCACTTT.

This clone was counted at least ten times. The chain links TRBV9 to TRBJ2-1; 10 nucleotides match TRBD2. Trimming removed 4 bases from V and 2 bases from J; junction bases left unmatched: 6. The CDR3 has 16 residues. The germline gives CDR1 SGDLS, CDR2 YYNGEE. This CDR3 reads CASSPSTSGAYNEQFF. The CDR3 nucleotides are TGTGCCAGCAGCCCGTCAACTAGCGGGGCCTACAATGAGCAGTTCTTC.